These 20 T cell receptor beta chains originate from one sample sequenced in a study of naive and memory T cell subsets. Study conclusions and caveats: Especially in CD8 cells, naive repertoires contained a few larger clonotypes, possibly CD45RA-re-expressing memory cells.

Both TRBC1 and TRBC2 were covered by a beta constant-region primer of two equimolar oligonucleotides. Four rounds of PCR amplified the ligated cDNA using nested alpha and beta constant-region primers plus SP2. One entry per CDR3 protein, called by TCRdb with MiXCR from the UMI-ligation and nested PCR reads. The sample shows around 140,000 distinct CDR3 sequences, roughly 22% of them seen only once. Their antigen targets remain unknown. Sequencing was done on a sample of naive CD4+ T cells from blood. The source of these receptors is a human donor in good health.

This clonotype was counted a few times. The chain is built from TRBV12-3 or TRBV12-4 and TRBJ1-5, with a weak D call TRBD1 (5 bases). The germline V and J ends were trimmed by 3 bases and 0 bases, with 15 bases remaining between them. The CDR3 contains 17 residues. The DNA for the CDR3 is TGTGCCAGCAGTTTCTCCCGGACAACATATAGCAATCAGCCCCAGCATTTT. Translated, it gives CASSFSRTTYSNQPQHF.

This clonotype was found a few times. The chain couples TRBV6-1 to TRBJ1-1; D not certain. The V gene lost 2 bases and the J gene lost 0 bases, with 19 bases spanning the gap. CDR1 MNHNS and CDR2 SASEGT come from the germline V gene. CDR3 length: 18 residues. The CDR3 coding sequence is TGTGCCAGCAGTGAAATTGCGGGCGGCGGAGCTATGAACACTGAAGCTTTCTTT. Its protein product is CASSEIAGGGAMNTEAFF.

The CDR3 bases are TGCAGTGCTAGAGGGGACACCTACGAGCAGTACTTC. Its translation is CSARGDTYEQYF. The genes are TRBV20-1 and TRBJ2-7, with D perhaps TRBD1 (6 bases). Trimming shortened V by 1 base and J by 2 bases, and 6 bases separated the two germline ends. Germline CDR1 is DFQATT and CDR2 is SNEGSKA (reference sequence). This CDR3 is built from 12 residues.

The rearrangement uses TRBV12-3 or TRBV12-4 and TRBJ1-2; 8 bases are a match to TRBD1. CDR3 size: 15 residues. The J segment lost 4 bases and the V segment lost 6 bases, leaving 10 bases of the junction unmatched. As DNA, the CDR3 is TGTGCCAGCAGCCCCAGGACAGGGAATCTCTATGGCTACACCTTC. As protein: CASSPRTGNLYGYTF.

This clonotype was seen a handful of times. One end of the junction varies from germline; a read error may be responsible. The chain carries TRBV5-1 and TRBJ2-4; 7 bases align to TRBD2. The CDR3 is made up of 14 amino acids. The V gene's germline CDR1 is SGHRS and CDR2 YFSETQ. DNA for the CDR3: TGCGCCAGCAGCTCGGTCGGGCTAGCGGCACTAGTCCACTTC. Amino acid sequence: CASSSVGLAALVHF.

V gene TRBV6-2 or TRBV6-3 combines with J gene TRBJ2-7, with D possibly being TRBD2 (5 bases). The CDR3 contains 12 residues. Germline V lookup: CDR1 MNHEY, CDR2 SVGEGT. The V gene lost 4 bases and the J gene lost 6 bases, with 10 bases spanning the gap. The CDR3 region is CASSSTRAEQYF. DNA of the CDR3: TGTGCCAGCAGTTCGACGAGGGCCGAGCAGTACTTC.

The CDR3 DNA follows: TGTGCCAGCAGCCAGGACAGGGGTCAGCCCCAGCATTTT. Translation: CASSQDRGQPQHF. The chain couples TRBV11-2 to TRBJ1-5; 9 bases map to TRBD1. The CDR3 totals 13 residues. V was clipped by 5 bases and J by 6 bases; unmatched bases: 2. Germline V gives CDR1 SGHAT, CDR2 FQNNGV.

This clonotype came up many times. The chain employs TRBV20-1 and TRBJ1-1; 11 bases match TRBD1. V lost 0 bases, J lost 3 bases, and 9 bases stayed unmatched. CDR1 and CDR2 (germline): DFQATT, SNEGSKA (reference sequence). This CDR3 is built from 17 residues. CDR3 DNA sequence: TGCAGTGCTAGAGACCAAAGGACAGGGGGCAGGGACACTGAAGCTTTCTTT. Translating gives CSARDQRTGGRDTEAFF.

This clonotype was picked up many times. The rearrangement uses TRBV20-1 and TRBJ2-7; possibly TRBD2 for D (7 bases). The CDR3 totals 15 residues. In germline, CDR1 is DFQATT, CDR2 SNEGSKA (reference sequence). Trimming shortened V by 4 bases and J by 4 bases, and 20 bases separated the two germline ends. The CDR3 loop reads CSATVLGGASYEQYF. The CDR3 DNA sequence: TGCAGTGCTACCGTCCTAGGGGGGGCCTCGTACGAGCAGTACTTC.

V and J are TRBV7-6 and TRBJ2-7; TRBD2 is a possible D gene (5 bases). Trimming left V 3 bases short and J 2 bases short, with 17 bases between. CDR3 length: 16 amino acids. Germline V gives CDR1 SGHVS, CDR2 FNYEAQ. The CDR3 sequence: CASSLGLDGGAYEQYF. Here the CDR3 DNA reads TGTGCCAGCAGCTTGGGTTTGGACGGAGGAGCCTACGAGCAGTACTTC.

This clonotype appeared a few times. V is TRBV7-9 and J is TRBJ1-5; a possible D gene is TRBD1 (6 bases). Germline CDR1 is SEHNR and CDR2 is FQNEAQ (reference sequence). V was cut by 1 base and J by 7 bases, with 14 bases left in between. The CDR3 runs to 15 residues. CDR3 residues: CASSLGGGPSQPQHF. In DNA, the CDR3 is TGTGCCAGCAGCTTAGGCGGGGGGCCGTCGCAGCCCCAGCATTTT.

This chain joins TRBV5-6 and TRBJ2-5; D may be TRBD2 (6 bases). Germline CDR1 SGHDT, CDR2 YYEEEE. This CDR3 comprises 14 residues. Trimming stripped 0 bases from V and 6 bases from J, with 12 bases between. The CDR3 loop is CASSLEWGGKTQYF. The CDR3 region has the DNA TGTGCCAGCAGCTTGGAATGGGGAGGAAAGACCCAGTACTTC.

The chain combines TRBV5-1 with TRBJ1-1, with D unclear. Per germline, CDR1 SGHRS and CDR2 YFSETQ. V was cut by 1 base and J by 2 bases, with 9 bases left in between. The CDR3 is 14 amino acids. The CDR3 sequence: CASSLNAGNTEAFF. In nucleotides, the CDR3 is TGCGCCAGCAGCTTGAATGCCGGAAACACTGAAGCTTTCTTT.

The gene calls are TRBV9 and TRBJ2-4, with D unclear. CDR1 and CDR2 from the germline V gene are SGDLS and YYNGEE. The CDR3 runs to 13 residues. V was pared by 4 bases and J by 8 bases, with 13 bases between. In nucleotides, the CDR3 is TGTGCCAGCAGCCCGTCCCCCCGGGACATTCAGTACTTC. Amino acid sequence: CASSPSPRDIQYF.

The gene calls are TRBV20-1 and TRBJ1-2, with D unresolved. Deletions cut 8 bases from V and 7 bases from J, with 14 bases between. This CDR3 has 11 residues. Germline V gene lookup returns CDR1 DFQATT and CDR2 SNEGSKA (reference sequence). The CDR3 loop is CSLPRQAGYTF. The CDR3 DNA sequence: TGCAGTCTCCCGCGGCAGGCTGGCTACACCTTC.

This clonotype has only a few counts. The rearrangement links TRBV7-9 to TRBJ2-1; D is ambiguous. Germline CDR1 and CDR2: SEHNR and FQNEAQ (reference sequence). V lost 5 bases, J lost 0 bases, and 5 bases lay in between. This CDR3 contains 13 residues. The DNA for the CDR3 is TGTGCCAGCAGCCCTAGCTCCTACAATGAGCAGTTCTTC. This sequence encodes CASSPSSYNEQFF.

The chain recombines TRBV5-5 with TRBJ2-1; the match to TRBD1 covers 9 bases. Germline CDR1 is SGHKS and CDR2 is YYEKEE (reference sequence). The CDR3 is 15 amino acids. With 3 bases clipped from V and 4 bases from J, the junction kept 5 bases outside the gene matches. CDR3 protein: CASSSPGQGYNEQFF. The DNA for the CDR3 is TGTGCCAGCAGCTCCCCGGGACAGGGTTACAATGAGCAGTTCTTC.

The J gene is TRBJ2-2, the V gene TRBV5-1; TRBD2 matches at 15 bases. Per the germline V gene, CDR1 is SGHRS and CDR2 is YFSETQ. V was clipped by 0 bases and J by 7 bases; unmatched bases: 10. The CDR3 runs 19 residues. The DNA of the CDR3 is TGCGCCAGCAGCTTGGCCCCTGGACTAGCGGGAGGGCCGGACGGGGAGCTGTTTTTT. Protein product: CASSLAPGLAGGPDGELFF.

This clonotype was seen only a few times. This chain uses TRBV30 with TRBJ1-5, with D maybe TRBD1 (6 bases). There are 15 residues in the CDR3. V was pared by 2 bases and J by 2 bases, with 13 bases between. CDR1 GTSNPN and CDR2 SVGIG come from the germline V gene (reference sequence). The CDR3 reads CAWSHQWTGNQPQHF. The DNA of the CDR3 is TGTGCCTGGAGTCACCAGTGGACAGGCAATCAGCCCCAGCATTTT.

This clonotype was detected a few times. The J gene is TRBJ2-3, the V gene TRBV9, with 10 nucleotides matching TRBD2. Unmatched junction bases numbered 10, after V lost 3 bases and J lost 6 bases. Germline-derived CDR1 and CDR2 are SGDLS and YYNGEE. The CDR3 length is 16 residues. The CDR3 spells CASSGPSGSRADTQYF. CDR3 sequence (DNA): TGTGCCAGCAGCGGACCTAGCGGGAGTCGGGCGGATACGCAGTATTTT.